The clone carrying this T cell receptor beta chain was seen repeatedly, ten times or more. Its antigen is as yet unknown. Specified time point: newly diagnosed GD, antithyroid drugs for less than 3 months. PBMC RNA served as the TCR library source. The data derive from a study of regulatory T cells in long-lasting Graves disease. General observations from the study: TRBV28, TRBJ1-2 and TRBJ2-5 emerged as the favored segments in persistent disease. Comparison showed that persistent patients shared more public clonotypes (around 3,000) than new patients (966).

The CDR3 covers 18 residues. CDR1 is LGHDT and CDR2 is YNNKEL in the germline V gene (reference sequence). The junction had 11 bases not matched to a gene; V was cut back by 0 bases and J by 5 bases. Construction of TCR beta libraries relied on iRepertoire HTBI primers and on Arm-PCR targeting CDR3 regions. Each CDR3 protein is one row after TCRdb ran MiXCR on the multiplex PCR reads. The sample has about 360,000 distinct CDR3 sequences, 15% to 20% seen once; the top ten hold 20%. These same records also appear under a second study, on T cells in Graves' hyperthyroidism and ophthalmopathy. That report notes: It was uncontrolled infection, other autoimmune disease, pregnancy or lactation that excluded patients. First-round RT-PCR of the TCR CDR3 relied on the HTBI primer set.

This sequence originates from a woman aged 18-29 years with Graves disease. The chain links TRBV3-1 to TRBJ2-5, with TRBD2 matching over 11 bases. The sample consisted of peripheral blood mononuclear cells (PBMCs), taken at new diagnosis, from a patient treated with antithyroid drugs. CDR3 sequence (DNA): TGTGCCAGCAGCCAAGAGGAGAGCCTAGCGGGAGGATGGGAGACCCAGTACTTC. It specifies CASSQEESLAGGWETQYF.